A selection of T cell receptor beta chains follows, all from one sample in a study of blood T cell repertoires in COVID-19. Assay: immunoSEQ multiplex PCR; the TCRdb copy retains only in-frame clones and omits some. The repertoire holds about 240,000 clones, approximately 80% seen once, with less than 3.5% in the top ten. Sequenced sample: peripheral blood. Every receptor here comes from a woman aged 18 to 35 with acute or convalescent COVID-19. CDR3s include the opening cysteine and the closing phenylalanine or tryptophan. The order of the fields is J gene, clone size, V gene, D gene, CDR3 protein, CDR3 DNA. The D gene is left open where the match is weak. Clone size, where shown, is once, few, many, or a class for clones that have expanded.

TRBJ2-7 NA TRBV6-5 TRBD1 CASSPWTGRYEQYF TGTGCCAGCAGCCCCTGGACAGGCCGCTACGAGCAGTACTTC
TRBJ2-2 few TRBV25-1 NA CASSDRRASRPGELFF TGTGCCAGCAGTGATCGGCGGGCTAGTAGGCCCGGGGAGCTGTTTTTT
TRBJ1-1 NA TRBV28 NA CASSFPLGNTEAFF TGTGCCAGCAGTTTCCCCCTAGGAAACACTGAAGCTTTCTTT
TRBJ2-5 NA TRBV27 TRBD2 CASSWGTSGKETQYF TGTGCCAGCAGTTGGGGGACTAGCGGGAAAGAGACCCAGTACTTC
TRBJ2-7 NA TRBV27 NA CASSLVLGGLYEQYF TGTGCCAGCAGTTTGGTCTTGGGGGGGCTCTACGAGCAGTACTTC
TRBJ1-5 NA TRBV6-2/TRBV6-3 NA CASSYSRSSNQPQHF TGTGCCAGCAGTTACTCCCGGAGTAGCAATCAGCCCCAGCATTTT
TRBJ1-3 many TRBV6-5 NA CASTRQPYSGNTIYF TGTGCCAGCACCCGACAGCCTTACTCTGGAAACACCATATATTTT
TRBJ2-5 NA TRBV7-9 TRBD1 CASSYSTGTGEETQYF TGTGCCAGCAGCTATTCAACCGGGACAGGGGAAGAGACCCAGTACTTC
TRBJ2-3 NA TRBV28 TRBD2 CASSLGGTREMDTQYF TGTGCCAGCAGTTTGGGCGGGACTAGGGAAATGGATACGCAGTATTTT
TRBJ1-2 NA TRBV11-2 TRBD1 CASSTRTGNYGYTF TGTGCCAGCAGCACCCGGACAGGGAACTATGGCTACACCTTC